Following are 32 T cell receptor beta chains from one sample sequenced in a study of metastatic and nonmetastatic thyroid tumors. TCRdb reprocessed the PCR reads via MiXCR. The sample includes about 16,000 clones, about 31% seen only once; the top ten take 7.3%. No patient had received any treatment before thyroid surgery. Sequenced: tumor tissue. All receptors come from a female donor with papillary thyroid cancer or a benign thyroid nodule (not recorded which). Some clones in this sample may be carry-over from other donors' samples.

At least ten counts were recorded for this clone. The rearrangement joins TRBV10-3 to TRBJ1-4, with D possibly being TRBD1 (5 bases). Germline-derived CDR1 and CDR2 are ENHRY and SYGVKD. The CDR3 runs to 15 residues. V was pared by 0 bases and J by 0 bases, with 5 bases between. CDR3 amino acids: CAISESTATNEKLFF. The CDR3, as DNA: TGTGCCATCAGTGAGTCGACAGCAACTAATGAAAAACTGTTTTTT.

By share, this clone ranks as large. J is TRBJ2-1 and V is TRBV10-2; 7 bases agree with TRBD1. The V gene's germline CDR1 is WSHSY and CDR2 SAAADI. This CDR3 has 16 amino acids. J gave up 2 bases and V 0 bases, and 4 bases lay outside the gene matches. The CDR3 loop reads CASSESGQSTYNEQFF. The CDR3 nucleotides are TGCGCCAGCAGTGAGTCGGGACAGAGTACCTACAATGAGCAGTTCTTC.

The chain has TRBV29-1 and TRBJ2-7; 8 bases match TRBD2. There are 12 residues in the CDR3. Unmatched junction bases numbered 9, after V lost 7 bases and J lost 7 bases. The germline gives CDR1 SQVTM, CDR2 ANQGSEA. CDR3 sequence: CSAHGGADEQYF. The CDR3 coding sequence is TGCAGCGCCCACGGGGGGGCTGATGAGCAGTACTTC.

The sample holds a few counts of this clone. The chain employs TRBV12-3 or TRBV12-4 and TRBJ1-6; TRBD1 matches at 8 bases. CDR3 length: 15 amino acids. The V gene end was trimmed by 4 bases and the J gene end by 6 bases; junction bases not matched to a gene: 5. CDR3: CASSSWTGSNSPLHF. The CDR3 DNA sequence: TGTGCCAGCAGTTCTTGGACAGGGAGTAATTCACCCCTCCACTTT.

This chain joins TRBV5-4 and TRBJ2-3, with TRBD2 identical over 7 bases. Germline V gene lookup returns CDR1 SGHNT and CDR2 YYREEE (reference sequence). The V gene end was trimmed by 5 bases and the J gene end by 0 bases; junction bases not matched to a gene: 3. CDR3 size: 14 residues. The CDR3 region is CASRAGRSTDTQYF. The CDR3 region has the DNA TGTGCCAGCAGAGCGGGGAGGAGCACAGATACGCAGTATTTT.

The V gene is TRBV4-2, the J gene TRBJ1-6, with D possibly TRBD1 on 5 matching bases. Germline CDR1 is LGHNA and CDR2 is YNFKEQ. The CDR3 runs to 15 residues. V lost 1 base and J lost 10, with 14 bases in between. The CDR3 DNA reads TGTGCCAGCAGCCAAGGGGGGGATTCGGGCTCACCCCTCCACTTT. Amino acids: CASSQGGDSGSPLHF.

This clone was found many times. The chain has TRBV9 and TRBJ1-1; D is unclear. CDR3 length: 13 residues. The germline V gene has CDR1 SGDLS and CDR2 YYNGEE. V was cut by 0 bases and J by 0 bases, with 3 bases left in between. CDR3: CASSVAMNTEAFF. The DNA for the CDR3 is TGTGCCAGCAGCGTAGCGATGAACACTGAAGCTTTCTTT.

This clone was seen just once. This sample also contains other DNA sequences that code for the same CDR3. The chain employs TRBV5-1 and TRBJ1-2; no firm D call. The V and J ends lost 0 bases and 8 bases respectively, with 8 bases between them. Germline V gene data show CDR1 as SGHRS and CDR2 as YFSETQ. The CDR3 runs to 12 residues. The CDR3 loop reads CASSLDGKGYTF. The DNA for the CDR3 is TGCGCCAGCAGCTTGGACGGGAAGGGCTACACCTTC. Based on the CDR3 plus reference TRBV5-1 and TRBJ1-2, the full variable domain is KAGVTQTPRYLIKTRGQQVTLSCSPISGHRSVSWYQQTPGQGLQFLFEYFSETQRNKGNFPGRFSGRQFSNSRSEMNVSTLELGDSALYLCASSLDGKGYTFGSGTRLTVV.

The V call is TRBV20-1, the J call TRBJ2-7, with 9 bases that match TRBD2. The CDR3 extends over 14 amino acids. Unmatched junction bases numbered 4, after V lost 0 bases and J lost 4 bases. CDR1 is DFQATT and CDR2 is SNEGSKA in the germline V gene (reference sequence). CDR3 loop: CSARDLAGRYEQYF. CDR3 bases: TGCAGTGCTAGAGACCTAGCGGGAAGGTACGAGCAGTACTTC.

The chain combines TRBV20-1 with TRBJ2-3, with 12 bases matching TRBD1. The CDR3 covers 14 residues. Germline V CDR1 and CDR2: DFQATT, SNEGSKA (reference sequence). V shed 3 bases and J 6 bases; nucleotides not matched to a gene: 4. The CDR3 region is CSARGQGAGDTQYF. In DNA form, the CDR3 reads TGCAGTGCTAGGGGACAGGGGGCAGGCGATACGCAGTATTTT.

A few counts support this clone. V usage is TRBV6-2 or TRBV6-3 and J usage is TRBJ1-6; D possibly corresponds to TRBD1 (6 bases). The germline V gene has CDR1 MNHEY and CDR2 SVGEGT. The CDR3 contains 17 residues. The ends were cut back, 5 bases at V and 0 bases at J, with 14 bases in the middle. The CDR3 region has the DNA TGTGCCAGCAGTCCCCGACAGGAACGCTCCTATAATTCACCCCTCCACTTT. Translation gives CASSPRQERSYNSPLHF.

The CDR3 sequence: CSARGLADIYEQYF. Written as DNA, the CDR3 is TGCAGTGCCCGGGGACTAGCGGATATTTACGAGCAGTACTTC. The chain recombines TRBV20-1 with TRBJ2-7, with TRBD2 identical over 11 bases. The length of the CDR3 is 14 residues. CDR1 DFQATT and CDR2 SNEGSKA come from the germline V gene (reference sequence). Unmatched junction bases numbered 8, after V lost 6 bases and J lost 4 bases.

Sample share makes this clone medium-sized (0.01 to 0.1%). The chain uses TRBV6-5 and TRBJ2-7, with a tentative D call TRBD2 (6 bases). With 0 bases removed from V and 0 bases from J, the gap between germline ends came to 6 bases. Looked up from germline, CDR1 is MNHEY and CDR2 is SVGAGI. CDR3 length: 14 amino acids. The CDR3 reads CASSYSGGSYEQYF. The CDR3 DNA is TGTGCCAGCAGTTACTCGGGGGGCTCCTACGAGCAGTACTTC.

This clone appeared many times. The rearrangement uses TRBV7-2 and TRBJ2-3; D is ambiguous. Germline assignment: CDR1 SGHTA and CDR2 FQGNSA. The CDR3 is made up of 16 amino acids. Trimming removed 1 base at V and 5 bases at J, with 16 bases between. CDR3 sequence: CASSLVSSSAGDTQYF. CDR3 coding DNA: TGTGCCAGCAGCTTAGTTTCCTCCTCAGCAGGAGATACGCAGTATTTT.

In this sample, this clone turned up a few times. This chain uses TRBV7-9 with TRBJ2-1, with D possibly being TRBD1 (5 bases). This CDR3 is 12 amino acids long. V was clipped by 4 bases and J by 10 bases, with 11 bases between them. Germline CDR1 is SEHNR and CDR2 is FQNEAQ (reference sequence). CDR3 DNA sequence: TGTGCCAGCAGCTCGACAGTGCAAGAGCAGTTCTTC. This codes for CASSSTVQEQFF.

This clone was seen many times. The gene calls are TRBV10-3 and TRBJ2-1, with unresolved D. This CDR3 has 11 residues. Germline V gives CDR1 ENHRY, CDR2 SYGVKD. V lost 11 bases to trimming and J lost 4 bases, with 9 bases between them. CDR3 loop: CASGLYNEQFF. Written as DNA, the CDR3 is TGTGCCTCGGGCCTTTACAATGAGCAGTTCTTC.

This clone is categorized as medium-sized. J is TRBJ1-1 and V is TRBV7-9; perhaps TRBD1 as D (5 bases). The germline CDR1 and CDR2 sequences are SEHNR and FQNEAQ (reference sequence). Between the trimmed V and J ends, which lost 2 bases and 10 bases, there was a span of 23 bases. The CDR3 totals 16 residues. The CDR3 reads CASSLSGGGPRRGAFF. CDR3 DNA: TGTGCCAGCAGCTTATCGGGGGGGGGACCCCGGCGGGGAGCTTTCTTT.

The table lists this clone with a few counts. The chain employs TRBV28 and TRBJ1-3, with D tentatively TRBD1 (6 bases). The ends were cut back, 6 bases at V and 4 bases at J, with 13 bases in the middle. This CDR3 has 14 residues. Germline V gene data show CDR1 as MDHEN and CDR2 as SYDVKM. CDR3 sequence (DNA): TGTGCCAGCAGACCAGGGGTATGGGGAAACACCATATATTTT. This encodes CASRPGVWGNTIYF.

Here the CDR3 DNA reads TGCAGTGCTAGACGTCCGGGACAGGCTATCGCCGGGGAGCTGTTTTTT. Amino acids: CSARRPGQAIAGELFF. V and J are TRBV20-1 and TRBJ2-2, with TRBD1 matching 8 bases. The CDR3 has 16 residues. V trimming: 2 bases; J trimming: 6 bases; junction bases outside the gene matches: 11. Germline V gene lookup returns CDR1 DFQATT and CDR2 SNEGSKA (reference sequence).

Judged by abundance, this clone is medium-sized. V is TRBV19 and J is TRBJ1-5; TRBD1 agrees at 10 bases. CDR1 and CDR2 (germline): LNHDA, SQIVND (reference sequence). The CDR3 is 17 amino acids. The J segment lost 0 bases and the V segment lost 5 bases, leaving 7 bases of the junction unmatched. Here the CDR3 DNA reads TGTGCCAGTAGTCCCCGTGGGGACAGGGGTAGCAATCAGCCCCAGCATTTT. Translation gives CASSPRGDRGSNQPQHF.

Ten or more counts support this clone. This chain links TRBV4-2 with TRBJ2-3; the match to TRBD2 covers 8 bases. This CDR3 contains 16 residues. V trimming: 1 base; J trimming: 1 base; junction bases outside the gene matches: 4. Germline V gene data show CDR1 as LGHNA and CDR2 as YNFKEQ. CDR3 in amino acids: CASSQALAGRTDTQYF. CDR3 coding DNA: TGTGCCAGCAGCCAAGCTTTAGCGGGGCGCACAGATACGCAGTATTTT.

The chain has TRBV20-1 and TRBJ2-1; D may be TRBD1 (5 bases). Germline lookup yields CDR1 DFQATT and CDR2 SNEGSKA (reference sequence). V was clipped by 5 bases and J by 9 bases, with 14 bases between them. The CDR3 is made up of 12 amino acids. The CDR3 bases are TGCAGTGCTTCCCCCCAGGGTTTTGAGCAGTTCTTC. As protein: CSASPQGFEQFF.

The chain joins TRBV30 to TRBJ1-6; 9 bases align to TRBD1. Germline CDR1 is GTSNPN and CDR2 is SVGIG (reference sequence). The CDR3 runs to 16 residues. V was pared by 2 bases and J by 8 bases, with 10 bases of the junction left unmatched. CDR3 in DNA: TGTGCCTGGAGTATGACCGGGACAGGGATTTATTCACCCCTCCACTTT. Its translation is CAWSMTGTGIYSPLHF.

This clone was seen at least ten times. This may be a read error, as it is one base from a much larger clone. Other DNA sequences of this sample code for an identical CDR3. J is TRBJ2-5 and V is TRBV3-1; the D call may be TRBD1 or TRBD2 (5 bases each). Germline V gene lookup returns CDR1 LGHDT and CDR2 YNNKEL (reference sequence). This CDR3 has 14 amino acids. As DNA, the CDR3 is TGTGCCAGCAGCCAAGATAGCACCTCCGGGACCCAATACTTC. Its protein is CASSQDSTSGTQYF.

The V gene is TRBV7-9, the J gene TRBJ2-7; perhaps TRBD1 as D (6 bases). Trimming removed 0 bases from V and 3 bases from J, with 12 bases in between. The CDR3 loop spans 15 amino acids. The germline gives CDR1 SEHNR, CDR2 FQNEAQ (reference sequence). CDR3: CASSLAYGQNYEQYF. CDR3 coding DNA: TGTGCCAGCAGCTTAGCTTATGGACAGAACTACGAGCAGTACTTC.

This clone was observed at least ten times. The chain uses TRBV6-2 or TRBV6-3 and TRBJ2-7; 8 positions agree with TRBD1. Germline lookup yields CDR1 MNHEY and CDR2 SVGEGT. CDR3 length: 15 residues. V lost 6 bases, J lost 1 base, and 8 bases stayed unmatched. The CDR3, as DNA: TGTGCCAGCAGGGGACTGGGACAGGTTTCCTACGAGCAGTACTTC. It codes for CASRGLGQVSYEQYF.

Within the sample, this clone is medium-sized. The chain has TRBV19 and TRBJ1-6, with D perhaps matching TRBD1 (6 bases). Per the germline V gene, CDR1 is LNHDA and CDR2 is SQIVND (reference sequence). V lost 3 bases to trimming and J lost 2 bases, with 14 bases between them. The CDR3 is 17 amino acids. The CDR3 DNA follows: TGTGCCAGTAGTATGGAGGGGGTGGCCGCCTATAATTCACCCCTCCACTTT. The encoded protein is CASSMEGVAAYNSPLHF.

The table lists this clone with a few counts. A read error may produce the germline difference seen at one junction end. V gene TRBV6-2 or TRBV6-3 combines with J gene TRBJ2-1; 9 nucleotides align to TRBD2. Per germline, CDR1 MNHEY and CDR2 SVGEGT. The CDR3 has 16 amino acids. The CDR3 spells CASSYLRTSAYNEQSF. The DNA of the CDR3 is TGTGCCAGCAGTTACTTAAGGACTAGCGCTTACAATGAGCAGTCCTTC.

V and J are TRBV19 and TRBJ2-5; D unclear. The germline V gene encodes CDR1 LNHDA and CDR2 SQIVND (reference sequence). Trimming stripped 2 bases from V and 4 bases from J, with 14 bases between. The CDR3 spans 15 residues. The CDR3 protein is CASSILGHPGETQYF. The CDR3 coding sequence is TGTGCCAGTAGTATACTCGGGCACCCTGGAGAGACCCAGTACTTC.

This clone was recorded once. The rearrangement uses TRBV30 and TRBJ1-4; possible D gene TRBD1, 5 bases. The length of the CDR3 is 14 residues. Trimming took 7 bases from V and 0 from J, leaving 12 bases between them. Germline V CDR1 and CDR2: GTSNPN, SVGIG (reference sequence). The CDR3 nucleotides are TGTGCCTACTCGACAGCCTCAACTAATGAAAAACTGTTTTTT. It specifies CAYSTASTNEKLFF.

This clone ranks as medium-sized (0.01 to 0.1%). The V and J genes are TRBV20-1 and TRBJ2-7, with TRBD1 identical over 8 bases. Germline lookup yields CDR1 DFQATT and CDR2 SNEGSKA (reference sequence). J gave up 7 bases and V 3 bases, and 14 bases lay outside the gene matches. The CDR3 contains 15 residues. In DNA, the CDR3 is TGCAGTGCTAGTGGGACAGGTGCTCGTTCTAAGGAGCAGTACTTC. Residues: CSASGTGARSKEQYF.

This clone was observed many times. The J gene is TRBJ2-2, the V gene TRBV28; D uncertain. From germline, CDR1 is MDHEN and CDR2 SYDVKM. V was trimmed by 8 bases and J by 1 base, leaving 8 bases between them. The CDR3 runs 13 residues. CDR3 loop: CASGRMNTGELFF. In DNA form, the CDR3 reads TGTGCCAGCGGCAGGATGAACACCGGGGAGCTGTTTTTT.